This T cell receptor beta chain derives from a study of metastatic and nonmetastatic thyroid tumors. Turning to the study itself: For malignant and benign thyroid patients, tumor or nodule tissue and blood were the sources whose repertoires were compared.

Not a single patient had been given any form of treatment at any point before undergoing thyroid surgery. The germline CDR1 and CDR2 sequences are DFQATT and SNEGSKA (reference sequence). This CDR3 region has 15 residues. Original data processing: The study built a papillary thyroid cancer distant-metastasis classifier from CDR3 differences across clinicopathological groups. TCRdb recomputed clones from the PCR reads via MiXCR. TCRdb, rather than the study authors, made the V and J calls. The table has roughly 8,000 clones, about 31% seen once; the top ten hold roughly 10%. This clone has ten or more counts. Antigen unknown. Compared with germline, one end of the junction differs, possibly owing to a read error. Study results and caveats: When malignant thyroid tumors were compared with benign nodules, TCR beta diversity was reportedly significantly higher in the malignant tumors. This held in both blood and tumor samples.

The genes are TRBV20-1 and TRBJ1-3; 7 nucleotides match TRBD1. The clonotype comes from a female donor with papillary thyroid cancer or a benign thyroid nodule (not recorded which). Some clones in this sample may be carry-over from other donors' samples. The sample consisted of tumor tissue. The CDR3 spells CSARDRRGPGNTIHF. The CDR3 DNA reads TGCAGTGCTAGAGATCGGAGGGGGCCTGGAAACACCATACATTTT.